The 14 T cell receptor beta chains below come from one sample, sequenced in a study of shared clonotypes between healthy human individuals. Profiling relied on immunoSEQ multiplex PCR, and the TCRdb table lists in-frame clones only, not all of them. Altogether about 2.4 million clones are present, roughly 93% being singletons, with the ten largest covering 0.35% to 0.45%. Sequences were obtained from naive CD4+ T cells from PBMCs. Subset denoted: CD45RA+ positively selected. The receptors were sampled from a man in his late teens or twenties in good health. Some clones in this sample may be carry-over from other donors' samples.

V and J are TRBV30 and TRBJ1-5, with D perhaps matching TRBD1 (5 bases). The CDR3 spans 14 residues. V was trimmed by 1 base and J by 3 bases, leaving 10 bases between them. Germline V gives CDR1 GTSNPN, CDR2 SVGIG (reference sequence). This CDR3 reads CAWSAQGNNQPQHF. For the CDR3, the DNA is TGTGCCTGGAGTGCCCAGGGAAACAATCAGCCCCAGCATTTT.

V usage is TRBV9 and J usage is TRBJ2-1; 8 nucleotides line up with TRBD2. The germline gives CDR1 SGDLS, CDR2 YYNGEE. This CDR3 spans 14 amino acids. Trimming at V came to 4 bases and at J to 9 bases, leaving 9 bases not matched to a gene. CDR3: CASSLIGLAGEQFF. The CDR3 DNA reads as TGTGCCAGCAGCCTGATCGGACTAGCCGGTGAGCAGTTCTTC.

This clone was recorded only once. The chain has TRBV28 and TRBJ1-4; D gene unclear. The CDR3 runs to 14 residues. Germline V gene sequence: CDR1 MDHEN, CDR2 SYDVKM. Trimming shortened V by 6 bases and J by 0 bases, and 8 bases separated the two germline ends. The CDR3 is CASRNSATNEKLFF. The CDR3 region has the DNA TGTGCCAGCAGGAACAGTGCAACTAATGAAAAACTGTTTTTT.

This rearrangement joins TRBV7-3 to TRBJ2-1; D is perhaps TRBD2 (6 bases). With 5 bases removed from V and 9 bases from J, the gap between germline ends came to 17 bases. The CDR3 covers 14 residues. Germline values: CDR1 SGHTA, CDR2 FQGTGA. The CDR3 DNA reads TGTGCCAGCAGCCCACGGGACTCCCACGGTGAGCAGTTCTTC. This codes for CASSPRDSHGEQFF.

A word on this clone: Other DNA sequences in the same sample also yield this CDR3. The chain recombines TRBV9 with TRBJ2-7, with D perhaps given as TRBD1 or TRBD2 (5 bases each). This CDR3 comprises 14 residues. The germline V gene encodes CDR1 SGDLS and CDR2 YYNGEE. V lost 3 bases to trimming and J lost 2 bases, with 12 bases between them. Here the CDR3 reads CASSARDGPYEQYF. As DNA, the CDR3 is TGTGCCAGCAGCGCCCGGGACGGACCCTACGAGCAGTACTTC.

The V call is TRBV29-1, the J call TRBJ1-1; TRBD1 matches 10 bases. V lost 7 bases and J lost 4; bases outside the gene matches: 15. The length of the CDR3 is 16 residues. CDR1 SQVTM and CDR2 ANQGSEA come from the germline V gene. The CDR3 sequence: CSGHWFDGQGGTEAFF. The DNA of the CDR3 is TGCAGCGGTCACTGGTTCGATGGACAGGGGGGCACTGAAGCTTTCTTT.

The chain uses TRBV7-3 and TRBJ1-5; D unclear. CDR3 length: 17 residues. The ends were cut back, 4 bases at V and 7 bases at J, with 23 bases in the middle. The germline V gene encodes CDR1 SGHTA and CDR2 FQGTGA. The CDR3 coding sequence is TGTGCCAGCAGCTACCCTGCCTGGGTGGGCAGGACCCAGCCCCAGCATTTT. As protein: CASSYPAWVGRTQPQHF. Combining the CDR3 with reference TRBV7-3 and TRBJ1-5 gives the whole variable domain GAGVSQTPSNKVTEKGKYVELRCDPISGHTALYWYRQSLGQGPEFLIYFQGTGAADDSGLPNDRFFAVRPEGSVSTLKIQRTERGDSAVYLCASSYPAWVGRTQPQHFGDGTRLSIL.

This clone was observed a few times. The CDR3 loop is CASSFQQGDTEAFF. The CDR3 nucleotides read TGTGCCAGCAGCTTCCAACAGGGGGACACTGAAGCTTTCTTT. The V and J genes are TRBV7-9 and TRBJ1-1; 8 nucleotides match TRBD1. Germline CDR1 is SEHNR and CDR2 is FQNEAQ (reference sequence). The CDR3 loop spans 14 amino acids. Trimming cost V 3 bases and J 3 bases; bases outside gene matches: 3.

The chain links TRBV6-4 to TRBJ1-2; possibly TRBD1 for D (6 bases). With 9 bases removed from V and 0 bases from J, the gap between germline ends came to 17 bases. CDR1 and CDR2 (germline): MRHNA, SNTAGT. There are 15 residues in the CDR3. The CDR3 DNA reads as TGTGCCAGGGGGGCAGGCCGAAGTTCTAACTATGGCTACACCTTC. Protein sequence: CARGAGRSSNYGYTF.

The chain joins TRBV2 to TRBJ2-7; 8 nucleotides line up with TRBD1. Trimming cost V 10 bases and J 6 bases; bases outside gene matches: 8. The CDR3 runs to 12 residues. Germline values: CDR1 SNHLY, CDR2 FYNNEI. DNA of the CDR3: TGTGCCAACAAGGACAGGGCTGGCGAGCAGTACTTC. Amino acids: CANKDRAGEQYF.

In its sample, this clone was seen once. This chain links TRBV6-1 with TRBJ2-7, with a weak D call TRBD1 (5 bases). The V and J ends lost 6 bases and 3 bases respectively, with 15 bases between them. CDR3 length: 14 amino acids. The germline CDR1 and CDR2 sequences are MNHNS and SASEGT. CDR3 amino acids: CASRSRGTGYEQYF. In DNA, the CDR3 is TGTGCCAGCAGATCTAGGGGTACGGGCTACGAGCAGTACTTC.

This chain joins TRBV9 and TRBJ2-1; 12 bases agree with TRBD1. CDR3 length: 16 amino acids. Germline loops: CDR1 SGDLS, CDR2 YYNGEE. The ends lost 0 bases at V and 10 bases at J; junction bases unmatched: 8. CDR3 DNA: TGTGCCAGCAGCGTAGGTAGCGGGACAGGGGGCGTAGAGCAGTTCTTC. As protein: CASSVGSGTGGVEQFF.

This rearrangement joins TRBV5-1 to TRBJ1-3; D unresolved. V was clipped by 0 bases and J by 4 bases, with 17 bases between them. This CDR3 has 17 residues. Germline V CDR1 and CDR2: SGHRS, YFSETQ. The CDR3 region is CASSLAQAGLSGNTIYF. For the CDR3, the DNA is TGCGCCAGCAGCTTGGCTCAGGCCGGTTTGTCCGGAAACACCATATATTTT.

This chain uses TRBV5-4 with TRBJ2-3; 8 bases match TRBD2. The J segment lost 4 bases and the V segment lost 3 bases, leaving 10 bases of the junction unmatched. The CDR3 is 16 residues long. Germline CDR1 is SGHNT and CDR2 is YYREEE (reference sequence). The CDR3 DNA reads TGTGCCAGCAGCTGGGGCGGGACGGGAGGGCCAGATACGCAGTATTTT. Protein sequence: CASSWGGTGGPDTQYF. Supplemented by reference TRBV5-4 and TRBJ2-3, the full variable domain reads ETGVTQSPTHLIKTRGQQVTLRCSSQSGHNTVSWYQQALGQGPQFIFQYYREEENGRGNFPPRFSGLQFPNYSSELNVNALELDDSALYLCASSWGGTGGPDTQYFGPGTRLTVL.